This entry features one T cell receptor (beta chain) sequence. This sample is drawn from a study of blood T cell repertoires in COVID-19. For the study at large: Samples representing acute and convalescent COVID-19 were sourced from the United States, Italy and Spain. In each case, the material was cDNA or gDNA derived from T cells, B-cell-depleted T cells, or PBMCs.

The CDR3 loop spans 16 amino acids. Per the germline V gene, CDR1 is SGHVS and CDR2 is FNYEAQ. V lost 3 bases and J lost 4, with 16 bases in between. In the authors' methods: Estimation of nucleated cell counts was performed using reference gene primer amplification. The data were produced by immunoSEQ multiplex PCR, yet TCRdb's version contains in-frame clones alone and is incomplete. D and trimming come from the DNA, and the V and J calls and clone size come from that table. The sample records about 150,000 clones, approximately 80% being singletons. The gene calls are TRBV7-6 and TRBJ2-1; a possible D gene is TRBD2 (5 bases). The receptor was isolated from a human donor in a cohort sampled during active COVID-19. The sample comprised peripheral blood. In DNA, the CDR3 is TGTGCCAGCAGCTTGGCCCCCGGAGGAGGATACAATGAGCAGTTCTTC. This encodes CASSLAPGGGYNEQFF.